This TCR gamma chain stems from a study of gamma delta lymphoproliferative disorders and STAT genes. The overall study: Delta libraries were made per EuroClonality-NGS working group procedure. Whole-study results and caveats: Public or private status of leukemic clones needs confirmation. Controls likely had mixed maturation stages, while leukemic cells were mostly terminal effectors.

The receptor sequences were amplified from genomic DNA of peripheral blood mononuclear cells. Controls were healthy adult blood donors matched for age and sex. TCRdb re-identified clones in the multiplex PCR reads via CATT. The sample lists approximately 2,500 gamma-chain clones; 8.2% were seen once. The CDR3 length is 11 residues. The germline gives CDR1 EGSTGY, CDR2 YDSYTSSV. There are a few counts of this clone. Its antigen is currently unknown. Given a far larger clone just one base away, this is likely a sequencing read error. Other DNA sequences of this sample code for an identical CDR3. This clonotype was obtained from a human donor in good health. The J segment was not called; the V segment is TRGV4. Sequencing used blood. The CDR3: CATWDRGEKLF. DNA for the CDR3: TGTGCCACCTGGGATCGAGGGGAAAAACTCTTT.